The clone carrying this T cell receptor beta chain was detected many times. The data stem from a study of spatial heterogeneity in lung cancer. Study as a whole: Each time, sequencing found more beta-chain sequences than alpha-chain sequences.

Noted time point: sample taken at primary tumor resection. Unsorted whole RNA from tumor, nontumor lung or frozen PBMC underwent sequencing. Each TCR cDNA molecule bore a unique molecular identifier. TCRdb re-analysed the 5' RACE reads in MiXCR, keeping a single row per CDR3 protein. The sample contains about 80,000 distinct CDR3 sequences, 15% to 25% of which appear only once. The CDR3 is made up of 16 amino acids. V dropped 3 bases and J dropped 1 base, with 14 bases sitting between them. The V gene's germline CDR1 is SGHTA and CDR2 FQGTGA. The sequencing used PBMCs, collected at surgery. This receptor was taken from a male donor with early-stage non-small cell lung cancer. The chain combines TRBV7-3 with TRBJ2-3, with D possibly matching TRBD1 (5 bases). The CDR3 reads CASSLMQGPGTDTQYF. DNA for the CDR3: TGTGCCAGCAGCTTGATGCAGGGTCCCGGCACAGATACGCAGTATTTT.